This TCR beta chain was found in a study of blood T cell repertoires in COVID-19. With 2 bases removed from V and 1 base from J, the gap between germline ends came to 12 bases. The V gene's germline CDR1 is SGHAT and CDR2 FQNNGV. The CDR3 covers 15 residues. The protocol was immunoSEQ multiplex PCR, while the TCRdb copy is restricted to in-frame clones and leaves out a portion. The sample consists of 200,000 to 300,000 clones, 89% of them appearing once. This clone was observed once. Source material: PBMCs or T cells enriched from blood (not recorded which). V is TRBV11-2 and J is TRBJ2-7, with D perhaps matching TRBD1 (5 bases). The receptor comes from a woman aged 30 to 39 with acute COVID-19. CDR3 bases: TGTGCCAGCAGCTTAATTGACAGCCGTTCCTACGAGCAGTACTTC. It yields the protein CASSLIDSRSYEQYF.